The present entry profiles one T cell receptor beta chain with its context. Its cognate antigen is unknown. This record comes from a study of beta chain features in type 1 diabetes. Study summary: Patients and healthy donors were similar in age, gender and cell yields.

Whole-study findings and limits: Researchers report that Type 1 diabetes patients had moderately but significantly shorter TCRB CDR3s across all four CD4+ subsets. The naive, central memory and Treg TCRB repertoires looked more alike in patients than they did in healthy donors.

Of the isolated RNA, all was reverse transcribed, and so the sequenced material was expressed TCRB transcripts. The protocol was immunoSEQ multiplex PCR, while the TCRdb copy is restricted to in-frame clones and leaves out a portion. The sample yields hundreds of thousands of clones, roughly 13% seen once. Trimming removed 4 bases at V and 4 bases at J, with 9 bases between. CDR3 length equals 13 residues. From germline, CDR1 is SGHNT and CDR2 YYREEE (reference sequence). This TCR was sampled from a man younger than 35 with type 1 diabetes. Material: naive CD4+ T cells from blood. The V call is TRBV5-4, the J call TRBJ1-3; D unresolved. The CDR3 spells CASSPGFGNTIYF. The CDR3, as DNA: TGTGCCAGCAGCCCGGGCTTCGGAAACACCATATATTTT.